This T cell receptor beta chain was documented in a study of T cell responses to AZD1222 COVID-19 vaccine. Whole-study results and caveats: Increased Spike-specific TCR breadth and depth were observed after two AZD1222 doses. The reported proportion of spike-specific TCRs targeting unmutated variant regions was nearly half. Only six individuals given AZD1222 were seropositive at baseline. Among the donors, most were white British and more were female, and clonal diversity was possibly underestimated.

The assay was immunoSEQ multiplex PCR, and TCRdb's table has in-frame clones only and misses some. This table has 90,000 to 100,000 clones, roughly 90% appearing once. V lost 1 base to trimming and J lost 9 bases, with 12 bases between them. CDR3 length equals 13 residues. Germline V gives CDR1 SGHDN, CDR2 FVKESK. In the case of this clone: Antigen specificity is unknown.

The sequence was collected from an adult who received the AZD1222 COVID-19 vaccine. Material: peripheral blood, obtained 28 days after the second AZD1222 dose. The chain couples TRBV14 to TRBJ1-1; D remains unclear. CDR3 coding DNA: TGTGCCAGCAGCCAAGTCTTGGCCGAGCAAGCTTTCTTT. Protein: CASSQVLAEQAFF. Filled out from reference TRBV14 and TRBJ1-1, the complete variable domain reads EAGVTQFPSHSVIEKGQTVTLRCDPISGHDNLYWYRRVMGKEIKFLLHFVKESKQDESGMPNNRFLAERTGGTYSTLKVQPAELEDSGVYFCASSQVLAEQAFFGQGTRLTVV.